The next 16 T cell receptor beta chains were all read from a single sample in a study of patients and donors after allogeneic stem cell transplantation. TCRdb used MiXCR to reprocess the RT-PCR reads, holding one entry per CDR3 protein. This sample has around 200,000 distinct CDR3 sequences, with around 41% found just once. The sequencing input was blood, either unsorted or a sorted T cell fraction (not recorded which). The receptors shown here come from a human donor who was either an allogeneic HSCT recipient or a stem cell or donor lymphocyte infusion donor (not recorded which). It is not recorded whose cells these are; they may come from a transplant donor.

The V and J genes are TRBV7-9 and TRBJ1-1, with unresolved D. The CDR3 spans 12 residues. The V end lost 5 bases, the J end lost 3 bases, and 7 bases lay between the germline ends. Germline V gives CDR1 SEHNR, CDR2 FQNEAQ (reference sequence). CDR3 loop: CASSPVDTEAFF. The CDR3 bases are TGTGCCAGCAGCCCGGTGGACACTGAAGCTTTCTTT.

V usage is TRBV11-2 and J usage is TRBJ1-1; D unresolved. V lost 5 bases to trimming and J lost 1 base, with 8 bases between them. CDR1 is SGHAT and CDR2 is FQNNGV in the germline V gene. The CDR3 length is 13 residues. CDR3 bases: TGTGCCAGCAGCCCCTACAGGAACACTGAAGCTTTCTTT. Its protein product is CASSPYRNTEAFF.

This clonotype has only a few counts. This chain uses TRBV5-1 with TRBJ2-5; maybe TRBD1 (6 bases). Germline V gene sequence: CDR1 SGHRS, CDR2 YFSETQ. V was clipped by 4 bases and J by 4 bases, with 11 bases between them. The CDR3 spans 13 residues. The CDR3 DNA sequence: TGCGCCAGCAGCCCAGGACAGTTAGAGACCCAGTACTTC. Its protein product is CASSPGQLETQYF.

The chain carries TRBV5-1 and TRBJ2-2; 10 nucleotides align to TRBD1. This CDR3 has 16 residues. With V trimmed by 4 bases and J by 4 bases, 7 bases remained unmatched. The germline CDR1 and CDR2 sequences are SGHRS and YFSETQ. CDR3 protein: CASSPGDRGGTGELFF. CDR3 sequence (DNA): TGCGCCAGCAGCCCGGGGGACAGGGGAGGCACCGGGGAGCTGTTTTTT.

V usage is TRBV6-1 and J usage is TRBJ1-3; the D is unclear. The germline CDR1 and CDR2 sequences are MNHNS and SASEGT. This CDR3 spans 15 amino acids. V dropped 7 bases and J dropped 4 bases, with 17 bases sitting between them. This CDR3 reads CASILVATFGNTIYF. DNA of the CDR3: TGTGCCAGCATCCTGGTGGCTACCTTCGGAAACACCATATATTTT.

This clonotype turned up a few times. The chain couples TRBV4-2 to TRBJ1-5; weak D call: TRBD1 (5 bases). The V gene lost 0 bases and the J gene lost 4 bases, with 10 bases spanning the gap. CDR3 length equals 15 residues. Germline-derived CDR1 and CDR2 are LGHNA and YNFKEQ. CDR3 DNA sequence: TGTGCCAGCAGCCAAGAGCCCCAGGGAAATCAGCCCCAGCATTTT. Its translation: CASSQEPQGNQPQHF.

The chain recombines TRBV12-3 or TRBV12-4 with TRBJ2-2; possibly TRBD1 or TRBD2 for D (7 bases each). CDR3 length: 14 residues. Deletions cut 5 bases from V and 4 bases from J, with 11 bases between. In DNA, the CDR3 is TGTGCCAGCAGTCCAGGGGGGGTCACCGGGGAGCTGTTTTTT. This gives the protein CASSPGGVTGELFF.

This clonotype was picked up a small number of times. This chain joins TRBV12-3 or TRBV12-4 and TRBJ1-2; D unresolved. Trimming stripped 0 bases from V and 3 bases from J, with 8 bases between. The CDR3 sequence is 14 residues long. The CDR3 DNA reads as TGTGCCAGCAGTTTAGCAGGAAAGCACTATGGCTACACCTTC. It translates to CASSLAGKHYGYTF.

The CDR3 region has the DNA TGTGCCAGCAGCTTCGCCGGGACAGCGAACACCGGGGAGCTGTTTTTT. Its translation is CASSFAGTANTGELFF. The V gene is TRBV7-2, the J gene TRBJ2-2, with 7 nucleotides matching TRBD1. Germline trimming cut 3 bases from V and 0 bases from J; bases unmatched to any gene: 4. This CDR3 comprises 16 residues. In germline, CDR1 is SGHTA, CDR2 FQGNSA.

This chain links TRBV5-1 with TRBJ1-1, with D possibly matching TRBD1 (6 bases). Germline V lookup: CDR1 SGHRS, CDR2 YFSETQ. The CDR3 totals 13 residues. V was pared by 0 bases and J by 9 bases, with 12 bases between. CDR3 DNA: TGCGCCAGCAGCTTGGAGGGGGAATTTCAAGCTTTCTTT. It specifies CASSLEGEFQAFF.

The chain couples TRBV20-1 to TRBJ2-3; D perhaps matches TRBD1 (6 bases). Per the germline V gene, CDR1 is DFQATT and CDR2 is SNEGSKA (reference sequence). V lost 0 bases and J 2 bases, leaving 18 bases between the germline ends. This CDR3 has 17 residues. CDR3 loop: CSARDLRQAAITDTQYF. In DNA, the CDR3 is TGCAGTGCTAGAGATCTCCGACAGGCGGCTATCACAGATACGCAGTATTTT.

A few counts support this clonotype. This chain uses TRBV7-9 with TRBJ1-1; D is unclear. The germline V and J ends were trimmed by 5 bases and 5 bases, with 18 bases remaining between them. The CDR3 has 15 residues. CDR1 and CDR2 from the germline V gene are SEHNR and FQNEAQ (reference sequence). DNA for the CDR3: TGTGCCAGCAGCCCTAGGTCGCAACCGACAACTGAAGCTTTCTTT. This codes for CASSPRSQPTTEAFF.

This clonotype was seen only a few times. The CDR3 sequence is CASSPPNAETQYF. The DNA for the CDR3 is TGTGCCAGCTCACCACCGAATGCGGAGACCCAGTACTTC. The gene calls are TRBV18 and TRBJ2-5; D is undetermined. There are 13 residues in the CDR3. CDR1 KGHSH and CDR2 LQKENI come from the germline V gene. V shed 0 bases and J shed 5 bases, with 7 bases lying between them. Based on the CDR3 plus reference TRBV18 and TRBJ2-5, the full variable domain is NAGVMQNPRHLVRRRGQEARLRCSPMKGHSHVYWYRQLPEEGLKFMVYLQKENIIDESGMPKERFSAEFPKEGPSILRIQQVVRGDSAAYFCASSPPNAETQYFGPGTRLLVL.

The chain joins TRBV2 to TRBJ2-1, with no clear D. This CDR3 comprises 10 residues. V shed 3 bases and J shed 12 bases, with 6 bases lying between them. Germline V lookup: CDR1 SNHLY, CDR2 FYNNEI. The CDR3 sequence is CASSEAGQFF. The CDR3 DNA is TGTGCCAGCAGTGAGGCCGGGCAGTTCTTC.

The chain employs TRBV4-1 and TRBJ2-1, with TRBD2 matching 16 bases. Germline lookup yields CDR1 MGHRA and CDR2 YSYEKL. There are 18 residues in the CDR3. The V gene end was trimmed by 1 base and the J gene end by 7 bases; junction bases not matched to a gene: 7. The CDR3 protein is CASSQAGTSGGAPNEQFF. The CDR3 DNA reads TGCGCCAGCAGCCAAGCCGGGACTAGCGGGGGGGCTCCGAATGAGCAGTTCTTC.

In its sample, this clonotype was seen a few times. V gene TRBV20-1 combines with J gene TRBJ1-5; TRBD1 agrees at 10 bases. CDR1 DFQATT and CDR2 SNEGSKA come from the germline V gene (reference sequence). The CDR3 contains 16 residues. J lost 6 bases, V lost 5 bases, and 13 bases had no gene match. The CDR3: CSAPKPGQGRGQPQHF. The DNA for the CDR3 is TGCAGTGCTCCGAAGCCGGGACAGGGGAGGGGTCAGCCCCAGCATTTT.